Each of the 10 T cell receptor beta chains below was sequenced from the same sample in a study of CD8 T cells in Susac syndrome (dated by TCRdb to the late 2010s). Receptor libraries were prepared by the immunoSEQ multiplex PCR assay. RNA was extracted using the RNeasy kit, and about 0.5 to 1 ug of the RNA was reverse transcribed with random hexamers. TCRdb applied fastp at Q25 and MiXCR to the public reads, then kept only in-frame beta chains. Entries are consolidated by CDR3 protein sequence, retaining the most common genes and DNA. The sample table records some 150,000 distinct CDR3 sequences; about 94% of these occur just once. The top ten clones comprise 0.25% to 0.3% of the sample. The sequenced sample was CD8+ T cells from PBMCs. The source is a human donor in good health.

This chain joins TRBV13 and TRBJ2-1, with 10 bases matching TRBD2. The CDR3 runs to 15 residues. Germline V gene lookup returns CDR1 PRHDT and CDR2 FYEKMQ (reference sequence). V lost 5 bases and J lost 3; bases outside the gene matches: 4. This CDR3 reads CASSPTSGNYNEQFF. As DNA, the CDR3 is TGTGCCAGCAGCCCTACTAGCGGGAACTACAATGAGCAGTTCTTC.

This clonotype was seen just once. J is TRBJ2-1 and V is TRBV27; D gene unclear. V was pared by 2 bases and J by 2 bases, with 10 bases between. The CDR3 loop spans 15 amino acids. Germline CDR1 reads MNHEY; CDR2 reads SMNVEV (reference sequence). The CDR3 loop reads CASSLVAVPYNEQFF. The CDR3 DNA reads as TGTGCCAGCAGTTTAGTGGCAGTTCCCTACAATGAGCAGTTCTTC.

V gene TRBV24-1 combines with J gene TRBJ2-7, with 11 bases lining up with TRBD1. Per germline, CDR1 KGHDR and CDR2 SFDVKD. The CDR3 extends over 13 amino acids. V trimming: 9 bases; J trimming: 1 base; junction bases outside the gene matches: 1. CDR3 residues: CATGTGGSYEQYF. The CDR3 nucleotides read TGTGCCACCGGGACAGGGGGATCCTACGAGCAGTACTTC.

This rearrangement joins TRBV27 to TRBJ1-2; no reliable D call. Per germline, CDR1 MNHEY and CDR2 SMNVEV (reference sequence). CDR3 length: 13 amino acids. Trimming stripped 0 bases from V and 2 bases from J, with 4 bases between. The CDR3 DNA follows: TGTGCCAGCAGTTTATCCACAAACTATGGCTACACCTTC. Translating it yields CASSLSTNYGYTF.

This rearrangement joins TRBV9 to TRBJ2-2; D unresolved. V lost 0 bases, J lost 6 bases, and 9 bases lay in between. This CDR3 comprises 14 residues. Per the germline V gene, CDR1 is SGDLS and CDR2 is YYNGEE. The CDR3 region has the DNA TGTGCCAGCAGCGTAGCTCTAGGCCCCGGGGAGCTGTTTTTT. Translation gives CASSVALGPGELFF.

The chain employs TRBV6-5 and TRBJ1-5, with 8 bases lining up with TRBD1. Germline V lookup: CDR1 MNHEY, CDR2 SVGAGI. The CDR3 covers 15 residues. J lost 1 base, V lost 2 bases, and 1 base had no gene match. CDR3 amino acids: CASSYGQGSNQPQHF. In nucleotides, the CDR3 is TGTGCCAGCAGTTACGGACAGGGCAGCAATCAGCCCCAGCATTTT.

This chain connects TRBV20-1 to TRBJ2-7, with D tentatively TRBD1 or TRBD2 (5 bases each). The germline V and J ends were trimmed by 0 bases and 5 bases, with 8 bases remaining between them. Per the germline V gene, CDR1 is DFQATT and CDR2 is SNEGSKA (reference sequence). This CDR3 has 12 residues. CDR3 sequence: CSARDRGHEQYF. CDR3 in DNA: TGCAGTGCTAGAGATCGGGGCCACGAGCAGTACTTC.

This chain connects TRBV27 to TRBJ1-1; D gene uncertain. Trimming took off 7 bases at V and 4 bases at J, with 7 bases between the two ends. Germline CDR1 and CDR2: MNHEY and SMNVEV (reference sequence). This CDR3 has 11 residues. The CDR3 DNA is TGTGCCAGCATTACGAGCACTGAAGCTTTCTTT. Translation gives CASITSTEAFF.

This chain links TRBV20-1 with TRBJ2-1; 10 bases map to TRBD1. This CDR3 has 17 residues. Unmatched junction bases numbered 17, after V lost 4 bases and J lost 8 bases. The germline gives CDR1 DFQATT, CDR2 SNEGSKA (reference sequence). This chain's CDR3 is CSATGTGVDSFLHEQFF. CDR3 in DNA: TGCAGTGCTACCGGGACAGGGGTCGACTCGTTCCTCCATGAGCAGTTCTTC.

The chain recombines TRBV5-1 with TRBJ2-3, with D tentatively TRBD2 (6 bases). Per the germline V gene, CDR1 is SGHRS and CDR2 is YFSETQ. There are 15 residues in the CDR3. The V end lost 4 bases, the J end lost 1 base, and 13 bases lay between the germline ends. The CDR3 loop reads CASSLDGSRTDTQYF. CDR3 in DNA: TGCGCCAGCAGCCTGGACGGGAGCCGCACAGATACGCAGTATTTT.